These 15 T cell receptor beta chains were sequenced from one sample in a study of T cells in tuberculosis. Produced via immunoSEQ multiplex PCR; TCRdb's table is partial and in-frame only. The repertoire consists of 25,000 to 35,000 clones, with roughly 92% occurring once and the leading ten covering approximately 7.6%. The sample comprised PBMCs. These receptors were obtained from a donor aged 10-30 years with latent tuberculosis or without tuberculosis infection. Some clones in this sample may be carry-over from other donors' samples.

Written as DNA, the CDR3 is TGTGCTAGTGGTTTGGTTGCGGATGGCTACACCTTC. As protein: CASGLVADGYTF. V gene TRBV12-5 combines with J gene TRBJ1-2; D gene uncertain. Germline V CDR1 and CDR2: LGHNT, FRNRAP. The CDR3 is made up of 12 amino acids. V was cut by 0 bases and J by 6 bases, with 5 bases left in between. The full variable domain, in which reference TRBV12-5 and TRBJ1-2 provide the parts outside the CDR3, is DARVTQTPRHKVTEMGQEVTMRCQPILGHNTVFWYRQTMMQGLELLAYFRNRAPLDDSGMPKDRFSAEMPDATLATLKIQPSEPRDSAVYFCASGLVADGYTFGSGTRLTVV.

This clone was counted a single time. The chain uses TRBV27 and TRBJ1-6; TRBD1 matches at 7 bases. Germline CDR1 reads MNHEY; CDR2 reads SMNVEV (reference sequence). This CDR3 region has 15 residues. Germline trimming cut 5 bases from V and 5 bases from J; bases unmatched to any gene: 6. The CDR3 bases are TGTGCCAGCAGTCCACCAGGGGGAAATAATTCACCCCTCCACTTT. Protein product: CASSPPGGNNSPLHF.

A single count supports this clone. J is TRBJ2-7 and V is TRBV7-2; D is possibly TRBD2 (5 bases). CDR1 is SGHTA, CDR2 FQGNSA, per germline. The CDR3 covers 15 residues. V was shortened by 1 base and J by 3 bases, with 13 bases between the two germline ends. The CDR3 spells CASSLVVPGSYEQYF. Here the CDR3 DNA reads TGTGCCAGCAGCTTAGTAGTCCCGGGAAGCTACGAGCAGTACTTC.

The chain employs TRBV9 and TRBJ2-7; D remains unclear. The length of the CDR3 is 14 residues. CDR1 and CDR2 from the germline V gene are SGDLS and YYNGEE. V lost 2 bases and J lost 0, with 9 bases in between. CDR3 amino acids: CASSVGSSSYEQYF. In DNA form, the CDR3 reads TGTGCCAGCAGCGTGGGCAGCAGCTCCTACGAGCAGTACTTC.

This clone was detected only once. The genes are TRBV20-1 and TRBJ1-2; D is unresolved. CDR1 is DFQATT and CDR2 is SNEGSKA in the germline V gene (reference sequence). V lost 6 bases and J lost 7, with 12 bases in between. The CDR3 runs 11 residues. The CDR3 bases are TGCAGTGCCCTGCTTGGGAGTGGCTACACCTTC. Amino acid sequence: CSALLGSGYTF.

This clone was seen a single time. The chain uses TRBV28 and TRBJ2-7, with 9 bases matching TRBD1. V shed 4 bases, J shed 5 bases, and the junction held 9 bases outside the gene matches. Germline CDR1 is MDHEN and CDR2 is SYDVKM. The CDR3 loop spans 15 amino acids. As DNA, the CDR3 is TGTGCCAGCAGTTCCCTGACAGGGGGAACCCACGAGCAGTACTTC. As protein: CASSSLTGGTHEQYF.

DNA for the CDR3: TGTGCCAGCAGGACCACAGGGGGCAACTATGGCTACACCTTC. It translates to CASRTTGGNYGYTF. The V and J genes are TRBV28 and TRBJ1-2, with TRBD1 matching 9 bases. V shed 6 bases and J 2 bases; nucleotides not matched to a gene: 4. This CDR3 is 14 amino acids long. CDR1 is MDHEN and CDR2 is SYDVKM in the germline V gene.

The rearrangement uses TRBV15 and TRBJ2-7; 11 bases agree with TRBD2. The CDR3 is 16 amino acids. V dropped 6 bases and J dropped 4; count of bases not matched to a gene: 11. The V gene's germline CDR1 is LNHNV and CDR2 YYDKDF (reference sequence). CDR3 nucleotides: TGTGCCACCAGTTCGACTAGCGGGGCCAGGGGGTACGAGCAGTACTTC. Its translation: CATSSTSGARGYEQYF.

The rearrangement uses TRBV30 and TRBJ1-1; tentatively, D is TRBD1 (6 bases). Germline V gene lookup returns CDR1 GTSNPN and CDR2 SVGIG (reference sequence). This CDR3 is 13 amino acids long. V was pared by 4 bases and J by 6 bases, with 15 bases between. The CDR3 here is CAWTKGGQAEAFF. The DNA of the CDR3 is TGTGCCTGGACCAAGGGGGGGCAAGCTGAAGCTTTCTTT.

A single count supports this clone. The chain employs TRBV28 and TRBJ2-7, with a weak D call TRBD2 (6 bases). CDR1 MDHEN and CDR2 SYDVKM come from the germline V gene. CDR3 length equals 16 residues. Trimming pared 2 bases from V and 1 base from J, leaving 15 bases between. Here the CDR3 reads CASSLLEGLVSYEQYF. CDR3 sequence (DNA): TGTGCCAGCAGTTTACTGGAGGGTCTAGTATCCTACGAGCAGTACTTC.

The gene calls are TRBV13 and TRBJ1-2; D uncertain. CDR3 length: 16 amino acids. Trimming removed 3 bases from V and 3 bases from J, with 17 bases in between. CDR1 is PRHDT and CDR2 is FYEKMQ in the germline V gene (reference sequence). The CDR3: CASSLSEVAGYYGYTF. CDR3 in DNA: TGTGCCAGCAGCTTGTCAGAGGTCGCGGGGTACTATGGCTACACCTTC.

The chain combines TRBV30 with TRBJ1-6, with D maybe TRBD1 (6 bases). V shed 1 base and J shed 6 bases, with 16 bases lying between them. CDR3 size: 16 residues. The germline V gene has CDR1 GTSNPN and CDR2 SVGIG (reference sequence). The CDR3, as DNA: TGTGCCTGGAGTGACCCCTTCACAGGGAGTAATTCACCCCTCCACTTT. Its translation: CAWSDPFTGSNSPLHF.

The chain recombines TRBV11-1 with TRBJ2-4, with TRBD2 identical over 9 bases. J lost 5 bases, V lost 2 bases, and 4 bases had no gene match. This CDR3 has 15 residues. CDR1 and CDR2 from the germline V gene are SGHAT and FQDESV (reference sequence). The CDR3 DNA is TGTGCCAGCAGCTTAACAGCGGGGGGCCAAAACATTCAGTACTTC. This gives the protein CASSLTAGGQNIQYF.

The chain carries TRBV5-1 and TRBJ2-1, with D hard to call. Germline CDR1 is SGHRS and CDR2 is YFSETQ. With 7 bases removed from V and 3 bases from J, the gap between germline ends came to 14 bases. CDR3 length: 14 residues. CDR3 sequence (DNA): TGCGCCAGCGCCCACAGTTTGTACTACAATGAGCAGTTCTTC. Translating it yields CASAHSLYYNEQFF. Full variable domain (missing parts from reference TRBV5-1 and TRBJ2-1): KAGVTQTPRYLIKTRGQQVTLSCSPISGHRSVSWYQQTPGQGLQFLFEYFSETQRNKGNFPGRFSGRQFSNSRSEMNVSTLELGDSALYLCASAHSLYYNEQFFGPGTRLTVL.

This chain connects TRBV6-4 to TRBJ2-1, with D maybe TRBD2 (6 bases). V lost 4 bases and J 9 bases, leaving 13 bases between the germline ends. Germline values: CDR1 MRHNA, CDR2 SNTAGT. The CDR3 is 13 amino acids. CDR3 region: CASSVGGYGEQFF. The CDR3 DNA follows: TGTGCCAGCAGTGTTGGAGGGTACGGTGAGCAGTTCTTC.